This T cell receptor beta chain comes out of a study of identical twins. Broader study findings: Modelling underestimated the level of out-of-frame TCR alpha sharing observed in monozygotic twins. Beta out-of-frame sequences showed weaker excess twin sharing. Cord blood's abundant beta clonotypes had fewer insertions, unlike memory repertoires.

Germline assignment: CDR1 MNHEY and CDR2 SVGEGT. The CDR3 consists of 13 residues. Between the trimmed V and J ends, which lost 2 bases and 5 bases, there was a span of 10 bases. This clonotype has only a few counts. The target antigen is unknown. Template switching added a universal primer binding site, and final cDNA carried unique molecular identifiers. TCRdb recomputed calls from the 5' RACE reads with MiXCR, one row per CDR3 protein. The sample records about 570,000 distinct CDR3 sequences, more than 9% being singletons. These records were also assigned to another study, of yellow fever vaccine responses in identical twins.

The sequencing sample was made of PBMCs. The TCR was taken from a young woman in good health. The chain carries TRBV6-2 or TRBV6-3 and TRBJ2-7, with D perhaps TRBD1 (6 bases). The CDR3 coding sequence is TGTGCCAGCAGTTACGGACAGCTGAACGAGCAGTACTTC. Amino acid sequence: CASSYGQLNEQYF.